The present T cell receptor (beta chain) was sequenced within a study of OX40 agonist ivuxolimab in advanced cancers. Study details: Patients' therapy was ivuxolimab, an antibody that acts as an agonist of OX40 (CD134). Patients in dose escalation had liver, melanoma, kidney or head and neck cancers.

The repertoire was sequenced with immunoSEQ multiplex PCR; TCRdb's copy has only in-frame clones and lacks some. Here the sample spans tens of thousands of clones, just under 90% being singletons. Comments on this clone: What it binds is not known.

Findings and limits, study-wide: Compared with CD4+, CD8+ T cells on average had more expanded clones.

V was pared by 0 bases and J by 3 bases, with 12 bases between. CDR1 and CDR2 from the germline V gene are LNHNV and YYDKDF (reference sequence). The CDR3 is 16 residues long. The rearrangement links TRBV15 to TRBJ1-5; D is ambiguous. The TCR was taken from an adult with an advanced solid tumor such as melanoma, head and neck, liver or kidney cancer. Sequenced material: CD4+ or CD8+ T cells sorted from blood, taken in a trial of the OX40 agonist ivuxolimab. CDR3 sequence reads: CATSREARVDNQPQHF. As DNA, the CDR3 is TGTGCCACCAGCAGAGAGGCCCGGGTTGACAATCAGCCCCAGCATTTT.